The rows below give T cell receptor beta chains drawn from one sample of a study of cytomegalovirus exposure and HLA in healthy donors. Generated by immunoSEQ multiplex PCR, the TCRdb table keeps only in-frame clones and is missing some. The repertoire holds about 150,000 clones, just under 75% seen once, with 1.5% to 2% in the top ten. Source material: PBMCs. Receptor source: a woman aged 18-29 years in good health and CMV-seronegative. The CDR3 runs from the conserved cysteine through the conserved F or W. The order of the fields is CDR3 DNA, CDR3 protein, D gene, V gene, J gene, clone size. A D gene is named only where the DNA matches it firmly. Clone size, where shown, is once, few, many, or a class for clones that have expanded.

CDR3 DNA: TGTGCCAGCAGTCCCGGGGGGCCATATGGCTACACCTTC; CDR3 protein: CASSPGGPYGYTF; D gene: -; V gene: TRBV28; J gene: TRBJ1-2; clone size: -
CDR3 DNA: TGTGCCAGCAGTTCGGCGGATTACTATGGCTACACCTTC; CDR3 protein: CASSSADYYGYTF; D gene: -; V gene: TRBV6-5; J gene: TRBJ1-2; clone size: -
CDR3 DNA: TGCGCCACGAAACTATACAGGGTGGACACTGAAGCTTTCTTT; CDR3 protein: CATKLYRVDTEAFF; D gene: -; V gene: TRBV10-1; J gene: TRBJ1-1; clone size: few
CDR3 DNA: TGTGCCAGCGCGTACAATGAGCAGTTCTTC; CDR3 protein: CASAYNEQFF; D gene: -; V gene: TRBV2; J gene: TRBJ2-1; clone size: -
CDR3 DNA: TGTGCCAGCCAACGCAACGGTTATAGCAATCAGCCCCAGCATTTT; CDR3 protein: CASQRNGYSNQPQHF; D gene: -; V gene: TRBV6-5; J gene: TRBJ1-5; clone size: once
CDR3 DNA: TGTGCCAGCAGCTTCCAGGGAAGGGCATCGGAGACCCAGTACTTC; CDR3 protein: CASSFQGRASETQYF; D gene: -; V gene: TRBV7-9; J gene: TRBJ2-5; clone size: -
CDR3 DNA: TGTGCCAGCTCACAACTAGCGGCCTCCTACAATGAGCAGTTCTTC; CDR3 protein: CASSQLAASYNEQFF; D gene: TRBD2; V gene: TRBV18; J gene: TRBJ2-1; clone size: -
CDR3 DNA: TGTGCCAGTAGAAGGGGGTCGGGCGAGACCCAGTACTTC; CDR3 protein: CASRRGSGETQYF; D gene: -; V gene: TRBV19; J gene: TRBJ2-5; clone size: -
CDR3 DNA: TGTGCCACCAGCAGAAGGTCGACAGCCGATCAGCCCCAGCATTTT; CDR3 protein: CATSRRSTADQPQHF; D gene: -; V gene: TRBV15; J gene: TRBJ1-5; clone size: -
CDR3 DNA: TGTGCCAGCAGTGAAGGGGGAACACAGAGCTCCTACGAGCAGTACTTC; CDR3 protein: CASSEGGTQSSYEQYF; D gene: -; V gene: TRBV27; J gene: TRBJ2-7; clone size: -
CDR3 DNA: TGTGCCACCAGCAGGGGACAGAGCTCCTACAATGAGCAGTTCTTC; CDR3 protein: CATSRGQSSYNEQFF; D gene: TRBD1; V gene: TRBV15; J gene: TRBJ2-1; clone size: -
CDR3 DNA: TGTGCCATCAGTGAGCCGACAGAAGCTAACTATGGCTACACCTTC; CDR3 protein: CAISEPTEANYGYTF; D gene: -; V gene: TRBV10-3; J gene: TRBJ1-2; clone size: -
CDR3 DNA: TGTGCCAGCAGCACCCCCGGGACCTATAATTCACCCCTCCACTTT; CDR3 protein: CASSTPGTYNSPLHF; D gene: -; V gene: TRBV5-6; J gene: TRBJ1-6; clone size: once
CDR3 DNA: TGCGCCAGCAGCCAAGATAGCCCGGGGAACTATGGCTACACCTTC; CDR3 protein: CASSQDSPGNYGYTF; D gene: -; V gene: TRBV4-3; J gene: TRBJ1-2; clone size: -
CDR3 DNA: TGCGCCAGCAGCCAAGCCTGGGGACTAGCGGGAGAGGGGGAAGCCAAAAACATTCAGTACTTC; CDR3 protein: CASSQAWGLAGEGEAKNIQYF; D gene: TRBD2; V gene: TRBV4-1; J gene: TRBJ2-4; clone size: few
CDR3 DNA: TGTGCCAGCAGCTTCGGACTAGCGGAGTACACCGGGGAGCTGTTTTTT; CDR3 protein: CASSFGLAEYTGELFF; D gene: TRBD2; V gene: TRBV7-8; J gene: TRBJ2-2; clone size: -
CDR3 DNA: TGTGCCAGCACCGGCCAGGGGGCCACCGGGGAGCTGTTTTTT; CDR3 protein: CASTGQGATGELFF; D gene: TRBD1; V gene: TRBV7-8; J gene: TRBJ2-2; clone size: -
CDR3 DNA: TGTGCCAGCAGTTTCCGGACTGGGAACTACGAGCAGTACTTC; CDR3 protein: CASSFRTGNYEQYF; D gene: -; V gene: TRBV27; J gene: TRBJ2-7; clone size: few
CDR3 DNA: TGTGCCAGCAGCTTAACAGGGGTTGGCAATCAGCCCCAGCATTTT; CDR3 protein: CASSLTGVGNQPQHF; D gene: TRBD1; V gene: TRBV6-5; J gene: TRBJ1-5; clone size: -
CDR3 DNA: TGTGCCACCAGCGTAAATGGGAGGGAGTCGGAAAAACTGTTTTTT; CDR3 protein: CATSVNGRESEKLFF; D gene: -; V gene: TRBV15; J gene: TRBJ1-4; clone size: -
CDR3 DNA: TGTGCCAGCAGGGAGAAGCGGGGGGAACAAGAGACCCAGTACTTC; CDR3 protein: CASREKRGEQETQYF; D gene: TRBD2; V gene: TRBV7-6; J gene: TRBJ2-5; clone size: few
CDR3 DNA: TGTGCCAGCAGCCGCAGGGGTCCCCGACAAAGACATGAAAAACTGTTTTTT; CDR3 protein: CASSRRGPRQRHEKLFF; D gene: -; V gene: TRBV7-8; J gene: TRBJ1-4; clone size: -